This T cell receptor beta chain was observed in a study of OX40 agonist ivuxolimab in advanced cancers. For the study at large: Partial responses were observed in three patients, of whom one had hepatocellular carcinoma and two had cutaneous melanoma.

This CDR3 is built from 14 residues. Germline V gene lookup returns CDR1 SEHNR and CDR2 FQNEAQ (reference sequence). The V gene lost 2 bases and the J gene lost 6 bases, with 13 bases spanning the gap. Sequencing used immunoSEQ multiplex PCR; TCRdb keeps in-frame clones, though not all of them. The table shows tens of thousands of clones, with around 90% occurring only once. The origin of this receptor is an adult with an advanced solid tumor such as melanoma, head and neck, liver or kidney cancer. The V gene is TRBV7-9, the J gene TRBJ1-2; TRBD1 might be the D (5 bases). Sequences were derived from CD4+ or CD8+ T cells sorted from blood, sampled in a trial of the OX40 agonist ivuxolimab. CDR3 region: CASSLTRGSHGYTF. The CDR3 DNA reads as TGTGCCAGCAGCTTAACCCGGGGGTCGCATGGCTACACCTTC.